This T cell receptor (beta chain) was captured by sequencing in a study of vaccination effects on CD4 cells after COVID-19. Study-level findings and limits: The study enrolled few convalescent patients and sampled no early post-infection timepoints.

The CDR3 runs to 15 residues. V lost 4 bases, J lost 6 bases, and 3 bases stayed unmatched. Germline loops: CDR1 LNHDA, CDR2 SQIVND (reference sequence). In regard to this clone: Its target is unknown.

TCRdb keeps only in-frame clones here, not all; method: immunoSEQ multiplex PCR. This sample has about 20,000 clones, with 70% found just once. Pools of viral peptides were used by the ViraFEST assay to expand antigen-specific CD4+ T cells ahead of sequencing. With roughly nine days of culture completed, CD4+ T cells were isolated. The chain couples TRBV19 to TRBJ2-1, with 13 nucleotides matching TRBD2. This TCR came from a human donor who received a COVID-19 vaccine. Material: CD4+ T cells from PBMCs cultured with HCoV-229E spike peptides, obtained before COVID-19 vaccination. CDR3 DNA: TGTGCCAGTAGTACACTAGCGGGAGGGCTCAATGAGCAGTTCTTC. Its protein product is CASSTLAGGLNEQFF.